The 5 T cell receptor beta chains reported below all come from one sample, sequenced in a study of T cell repertoires in cytomegalovirus infection. No antigen has been assigned to these receptors. TCRdb passed the reads through MiXCR, listing each CDR3 protein once. Counted here are approximately 83,000 distinct CDR3 sequences, roughly a quarter occurring once; the ten biggest clones make up roughly 50%. The sample was CD8+ T cells from cultured PBMCs, taken from culture after CMV antigen stimulation. Source of these receptors: a human donor in good health (CMV status not recorded). Some clones in this sample may be carry-over from other donors' samples.

This clonotype was counted ten times or more. The rearrangement joins TRBV7-9 to TRBJ2-1, with D tentatively TRBD2 (5 bases). Germline lookup yields CDR1 SEHNR and CDR2 FQNEAQ (reference sequence). V was pared by 2 bases and J by 4 bases, with 21 bases between. This CDR3 comprises 18 residues. The CDR3, as DNA: TGTGCCAGCAGCTTATCGAACCCGGGCCCAGGAGGATACAATGAGCAGTTCTTC. This sequence encodes CASSLSNPGPGGYNEQFF.

This clonotype was recorded a few times. The chain is built from TRBV6-2 or TRBV6-3 and TRBJ2-1, with no clear D. Trimming left V 7 bases short and J 4 bases short, with 14 bases between. CDR3 size: 14 residues. The V gene's germline CDR1 is MNHEY and CDR2 SVGEGT. Written as DNA, the CDR3 is TGTGCCAGCAAGACGGTAGGGCTTTACAATGAGCAGTTCTTC. It yields the protein CASKTVGLYNEQFF.

Ten or more counts support this clonotype. V and J are TRBV7-2 and TRBJ2-5; TRBD1 or TRBD2 may be the D gene (5 bases each). V lost 1 base and J 2 bases, leaving 11 bases between the germline ends. CDR3 length: 15 amino acids. CDR1 and CDR2 from the germline V gene are SGHTA and FQGNSA. The CDR3 bases are TGTGCCAGCAGCTTAGGGGGCTGGGGGCAAGAGACCCAGTACTTC. Amino acids: CASSLGGWGQETQYF.

This clonotype occurred a few times. The V and J genes are TRBV3-1 and TRBJ2-1; TRBD2 matches 8 bases. V lost 3 bases and J lost 1; bases outside the gene matches: 5. Looked up from germline, CDR1 is LGHDT and CDR2 is YNNKEL (reference sequence). The CDR3 covers 16 residues. The CDR3 spells CASSQGAGGSYNEQFF. In nucleotides, the CDR3 is TGTGCCAGCAGCCAGGGGGCGGGAGGTTCCTACAATGAGCAGTTCTTC.

This clonotype was observed at least ten times. This sequence joins TRBV7-6 and TRBJ2-1; 15 nucleotides agree with TRBD2. Germline-derived CDR1 and CDR2 are SGHVS and FNYEAQ. The CDR3 has 18 amino acids. After removal of 5 bases from V and 7 bases from J, the junction contained 12 bases not matched to a gene. The CDR3 DNA reads TGTGCCAGCAGCAGACCCAGGACTAGCGGGGGGGATCGGAATGAGCAGTTCTTC. As protein: CASSRPRTSGGDRNEQFF.